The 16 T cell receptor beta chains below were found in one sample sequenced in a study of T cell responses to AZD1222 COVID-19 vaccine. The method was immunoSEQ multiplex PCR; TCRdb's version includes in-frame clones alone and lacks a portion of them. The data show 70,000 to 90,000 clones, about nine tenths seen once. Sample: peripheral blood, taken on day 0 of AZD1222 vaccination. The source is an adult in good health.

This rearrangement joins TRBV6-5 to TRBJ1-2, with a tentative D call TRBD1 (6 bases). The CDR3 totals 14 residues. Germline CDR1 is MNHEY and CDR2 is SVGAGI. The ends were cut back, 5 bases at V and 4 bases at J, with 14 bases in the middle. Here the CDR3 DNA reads TGTGCCAGCAGTCCACAGGGACACATCTATGGCTACACCTTC. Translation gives CASSPQGHIYGYTF.

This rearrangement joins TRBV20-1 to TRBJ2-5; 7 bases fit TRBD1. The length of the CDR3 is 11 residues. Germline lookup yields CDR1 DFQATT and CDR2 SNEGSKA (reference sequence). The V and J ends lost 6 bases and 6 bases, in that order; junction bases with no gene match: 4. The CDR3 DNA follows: TGCAGTGCCAGTAGGGGGCAGACCCAGTACTTC. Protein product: CSASRGQTQYF.

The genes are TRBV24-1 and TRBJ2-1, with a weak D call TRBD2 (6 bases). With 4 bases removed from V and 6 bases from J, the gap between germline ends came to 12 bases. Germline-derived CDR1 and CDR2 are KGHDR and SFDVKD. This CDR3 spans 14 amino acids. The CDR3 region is CATSDPGRSNEQFF. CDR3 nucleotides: TGTGCCACCAGTGACCCTGGGAGGTCCAATGAGCAGTTCTTC.

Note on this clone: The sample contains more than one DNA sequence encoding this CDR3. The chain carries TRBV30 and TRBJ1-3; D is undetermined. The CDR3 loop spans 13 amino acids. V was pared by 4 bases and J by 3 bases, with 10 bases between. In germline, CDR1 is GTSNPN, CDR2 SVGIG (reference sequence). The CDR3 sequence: CAWTGILGNTIYF. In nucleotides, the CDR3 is TGTGCCTGGACGGGGATACTTGGAAACACCATATATTTT.

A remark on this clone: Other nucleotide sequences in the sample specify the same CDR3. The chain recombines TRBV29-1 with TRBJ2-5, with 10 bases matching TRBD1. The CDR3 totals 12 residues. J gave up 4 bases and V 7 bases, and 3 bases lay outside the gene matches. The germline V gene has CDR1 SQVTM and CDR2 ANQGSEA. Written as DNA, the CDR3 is TGCAGCGGCCGGACAGGGGGAGAGACCCAGTACTTC. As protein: CSGRTGGETQYF.

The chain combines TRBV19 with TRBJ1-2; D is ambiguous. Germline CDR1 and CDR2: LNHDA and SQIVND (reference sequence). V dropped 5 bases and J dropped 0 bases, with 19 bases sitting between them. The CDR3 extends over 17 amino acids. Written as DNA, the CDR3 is TGTGCCAGTAGTCCGAGGGCAGCCCTATTCGCTAACTATGGCTACACCTTC. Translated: CASSPRAALFANYGYTF.

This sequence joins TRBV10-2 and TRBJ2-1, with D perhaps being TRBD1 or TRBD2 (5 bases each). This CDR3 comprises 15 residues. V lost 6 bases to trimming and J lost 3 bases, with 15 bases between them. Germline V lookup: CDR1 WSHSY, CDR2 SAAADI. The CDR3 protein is CASRSGTGRYNEQFF. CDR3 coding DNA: TGCGCCAGCAGATCCGGGACCGGACGCTACAATGAGCAGTTCTTC.

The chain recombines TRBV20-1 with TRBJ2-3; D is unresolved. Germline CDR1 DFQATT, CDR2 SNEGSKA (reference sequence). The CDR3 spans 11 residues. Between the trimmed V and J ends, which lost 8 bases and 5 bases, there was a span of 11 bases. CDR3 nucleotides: TGCAGTTCCAAGAGGAAAGATACGCAGTATTTT. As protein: CSSKRKDTQYF.

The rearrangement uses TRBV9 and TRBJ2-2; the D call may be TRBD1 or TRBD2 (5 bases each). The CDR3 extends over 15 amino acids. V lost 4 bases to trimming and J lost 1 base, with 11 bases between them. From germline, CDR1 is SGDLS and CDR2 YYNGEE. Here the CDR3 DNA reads TGTGCCAGCAGCCCAGAGGGGCTGAACACCGGGGAGCTGTTTTTT. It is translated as CASSPEGLNTGELFF. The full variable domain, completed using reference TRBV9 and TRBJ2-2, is DSGVTQTPKHLITATGQRVTLRCSPRSGDLSVYWYQQSLDQGLQFLIQYYNGEERAKGNILERFSAQQFPDLHSELNLSSLELGDSALYFCASSPEGLNTGELFFGEGSRLTVL.

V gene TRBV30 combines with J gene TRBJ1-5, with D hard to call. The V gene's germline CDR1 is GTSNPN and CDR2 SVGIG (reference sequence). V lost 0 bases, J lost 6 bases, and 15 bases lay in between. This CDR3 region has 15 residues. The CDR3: CAWSVLGSHGQPQHF. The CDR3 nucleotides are TGTGCCTGGAGTGTACTAGGGAGTCACGGTCAGCCCCAGCATTTT.

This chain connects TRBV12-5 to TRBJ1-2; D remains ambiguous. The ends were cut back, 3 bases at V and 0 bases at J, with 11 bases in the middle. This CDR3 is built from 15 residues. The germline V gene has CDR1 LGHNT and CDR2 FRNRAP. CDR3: CASGFARGANYGYTF. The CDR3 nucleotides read TGTGCTAGTGGTTTCGCCCGTGGAGCTAACTATGGCTACACCTTC.

The CDR3 loop reads CASSATGGGNTIYF. The CDR3 bases are TGTGCCAGCAGTGCGACAGGGGGTGGAAACACCATATATTTT. The chain couples TRBV25-1 to TRBJ1-3; 9 nucleotides line up with TRBD1. From germline, CDR1 is MGHDK and CDR2 SYGVNS. Germline trimming cut 4 bases from V and 3 bases from J; bases unmatched to any gene: 1. CDR3 length: 14 amino acids.

DNA of the CDR3: TGTGCCAGCAGTTACTCGGTTCAGCCCCAGCATTTT. This codes for CASSYSVQPQHF. The genes are TRBV6-2 or TRBV6-3 and TRBJ1-5, with D hard to call. CDR3 length: 12 amino acids. CDR1 and CDR2 from the germline V gene are MNHEY and SVGEGT. The V and J ends lost 0 bases and 6 bases respectively, with 3 bases between them.

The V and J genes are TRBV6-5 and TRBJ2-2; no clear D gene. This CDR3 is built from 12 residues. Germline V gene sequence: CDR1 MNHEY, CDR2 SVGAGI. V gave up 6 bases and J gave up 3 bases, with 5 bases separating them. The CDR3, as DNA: TGTGCCAGCAGCGTCTACACCGGGGAGCTGTTTTTT. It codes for CASSVYTGELFF.

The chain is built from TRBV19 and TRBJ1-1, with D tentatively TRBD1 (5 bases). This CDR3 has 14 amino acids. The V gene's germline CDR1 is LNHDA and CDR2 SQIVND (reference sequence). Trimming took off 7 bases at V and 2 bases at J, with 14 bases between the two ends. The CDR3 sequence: CASKETGANTEAFF. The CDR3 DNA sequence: TGTGCCAGTAAGGAGACCGGGGCCAACACTGAAGCTTTCTTT.

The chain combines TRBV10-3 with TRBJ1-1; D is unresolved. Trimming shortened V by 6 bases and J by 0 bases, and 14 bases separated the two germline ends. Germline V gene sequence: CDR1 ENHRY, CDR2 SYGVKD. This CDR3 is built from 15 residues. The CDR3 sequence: CAISDTTVMNTEAFF. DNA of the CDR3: TGTGCCATCAGCGATACCACGGTCATGAACACTGAAGCTTTCTTT.